Shown below are 12 T cell receptor beta chains from a single sample sequenced in a study of T-cell reconstitution after alpha-beta-depleted transplantation in children. Researchers prepared the TCRbeta library using unique molecular identifiers, the study reports. TCRdb fed the PCR reads into MiXCR, producing one record per CDR3 protein. The sample has approximately 400,000 distinct CDR3 sequences; 9.5% to 13% are singletons. The starting material was PBMCs from the stem cell graft donor, obtained from the stem cell graft. The origin of the receptors is a human donor who donated a stem cell graft to a child with acute myeloid leukemia.

This clonotype occurred a few times. The DNA of the CDR3 is TGTGCCAGCAGCGCGGACAGGGGGATTGATGAGCAGTTCTTC. Translation: CASSADRGIDEQFF. The chain recombines TRBV25-1 with TRBJ2-1; 10 positions agree with TRBD1. The length of the CDR3 is 14 residues. The germline gives CDR1 MGHDK, CDR2 SYGVNS. V was pared by 6 bases and J by 8 bases, with 7 bases of the junction left unmatched.

This clonotype was recorded a few times. The rearrangement joins TRBV20-1 to TRBJ1-2, with a weak D call TRBD1 (5 bases). The CDR3 is made up of 13 amino acids. The ends were cut back, 0 bases at V and 6 bases at J, with 11 bases in the middle. Germline V gene sequence: CDR1 DFQATT, CDR2 SNEGSKA (reference sequence). The CDR3 sequence is CSARDRRGDGYTF. The CDR3 bases are TGCAGTGCTAGAGATCGGAGGGGAGATGGCTACACCTTC.

The gene calls are TRBV6-5 and TRBJ1-3; D is possibly TRBD1 (5 bases). The V gene lost 2 bases and the J gene lost 2 bases, with 10 bases spanning the gap. The CDR3 runs to 15 residues. Germline V gene sequence: CDR1 MNHEY, CDR2 SVGAGI. This CDR3 is CASSYVGDPGNTIYF. The CDR3 nucleotides read TGTGCCAGCAGTTACGTGGGGGATCCTGGAAACACCATATATTTT.

The CDR3 loop reads CASDRGRAEAFF. CDR3 DNA sequence: TGTGCCAGTGACAGGGGGCGAGCTGAAGCTTTCTTT. This sequence joins TRBV2 and TRBJ1-1; the match to TRBD1 covers 10 bases. Germline V gives CDR1 SNHLY, CDR2 FYNNEI. The CDR3 contains 12 residues. Losses at the gene ends were 9 bases for V and 6 bases for J; bases not matched to a gene: 4. Full variable domain (remainder filled in from reference TRBV2 and TRBJ1-1): EPEVTQTPSHQVTQMGQEVILRCVPISNHLYFYWYRQILGQKVEFLVSFYNNEISEKSEIFDDQFSVERPDGSNFTLKIRSTKLEDSAMYFCASDRGRAEAFFGQGTRLTVV.

The V call is TRBV10-3, the J call TRBJ2-1; tentative D call: TRBD1 (6 bases). Germline-derived CDR1 and CDR2 are ENHRY and SYGVKD. This CDR3 spans 15 amino acids. Between the trimmed V and J ends, which lost 0 bases and 3 bases, there was a span of 9 bases. The CDR3 loop is CAISESRQVYNEQFF. The CDR3 nucleotides are TGTGCCATCAGTGAGTCGAGACAGGTCTACAATGAGCAGTTCTTC.

This clonotype was picked up a small number of times. V and J are TRBV20-1 and TRBJ2-7, with no clear D. This CDR3 has 11 amino acids. The ends were cut back, 6 bases at V and 6 bases at J, with 12 bases in the middle. Germline lookup yields CDR1 DFQATT and CDR2 SNEGSKA (reference sequence). The CDR3 bases are TGCAGTGCCGGGTTGGGGTCCGAGCAGTACTTC. This codes for CSAGLGSEQYF.

This clonotype was seen a handful of times. CDR3 nucleotide sequence: TGTGCCAGCAGTGGTGGCGGGGGGCTCTACAATGAGCAGTTCTTC. This translates into CASSGGGGLYNEQFF. V usage is TRBV27 and J usage is TRBJ2-1; 8 nucleotides match TRBD2. The junction had 6 bases not matched to a gene; V was cut back by 5 bases and J by 3 bases. CDR1 and CDR2 (germline): MNHEY, SMNVEV (reference sequence). The CDR3 is made up of 15 amino acids.

This clonotype showed up just a few times. This chain joins TRBV6-1 and TRBJ2-1, with TRBD2 identical over 9 bases. The V gene end was trimmed by 5 bases and the J gene end by 7 bases; junction bases not matched to a gene: 9. CDR3 size: 15 residues. Looked up from germline, CDR1 is MNHNS and CDR2 is SASEGT. In DNA form, the CDR3 reads TGTGCCAGCAGTCCTTTGCGGGGGGGTGGGAATGAGCAGTTCTTC. Amino acids: CASSPLRGGGNEQFF.

This clonotype was seen only a few times. V is TRBV18 and J is TRBJ1-5; 12 positions agree with TRBD1. This CDR3 spans 17 amino acids. V shed 2 bases, J shed 5 bases, and the junction held 7 bases outside the gene matches. The V gene's germline CDR1 is KGHSH and CDR2 LQKENI. CDR3 sequence reads: CASSPTGTGGVDQPQHF. Written as DNA, the CDR3 is TGTGCCAGCTCACCAACCGGGACAGGGGGCGTCGATCAGCCCCAGCATTTT. Variable domain in full (rest from reference TRBV18 and TRBJ1-5): NAGVMQNPRHLVRRRGQEARLRCSPMKGHSHVYWYRQLPEEGLKFMVYLQKENIIDESGMPKERFSAEFPKEGPSILRIQQVVRGDSAAYFCASSPTGTGGVDQPQHFGDGTRLSIL.

Only a few counts were recorded for this clonotype. V is TRBV6-5 and J is TRBJ2-1, with TRBD1 matching over 9 bases. Germline loops: CDR1 MNHEY, CDR2 SVGAGI. This CDR3 has 13 residues. J gave up 12 bases and V 6 bases, and 9 bases lay outside the gene matches. As DNA, the CDR3 is TGTGCCAGCAGAGGGACAGGGATATTTGGGCAGTTCTTC. This gives the protein CASRGTGIFGQFF.

This clonotype was seen repeatedly, ten times or more. The chain combines TRBV7-9 with TRBJ1-6; D not resolved. Germline V gene data show CDR1 as SEHNR and CDR2 as FQNEAQ (reference sequence). With 3 bases removed from V and 3 bases from J, the gap between germline ends came to 12 bases. The CDR3 is made up of 16 amino acids. CDR3: CASSLGNSLYNSPLHF. The CDR3 region has the DNA TGTGCCAGCAGCTTGGGGAACAGCCTCTATAATTCACCCCTCCACTTT.

This clonotype was counted at least ten times. The chain's CDR3 is CASSTSGTSSGELFF. The DNA of the CDR3 is TGTGCCAGCAGTACTTCCGGGACTAGTTCCGGGGAGCTGTTTTTT. The V gene is TRBV28, the J gene TRBJ2-2, with 8 bases that match TRBD2. This CDR3 is 15 amino acids long. Germline V gene sequence: CDR1 MDHEN, CDR2 SYDVKM. With 5 bases clipped from V and 6 bases from J, the junction kept 8 bases outside the gene matches.